One sample yielded the 11 T cell receptor beta chains listed below, sequenced in a study of T cell responses to AZD1222 COVID-19 vaccine. Method: immunoSEQ multiplex PCR; TCRdb's copy keeps in-frame clones and lacks some. The table has 150,000 to 200,000 clones, 94% seen once. The sequencing here drew on peripheral blood, taken on day 0 of AZD1222 vaccination. Source of these receptors: an adult in good health.

This clone has only one observation. This chain joins TRBV11-3 and TRBJ1-1; D possibly corresponds to TRBD1 (6 bases). The CDR3 is 15 amino acids. Germline V gene data show CDR1 as SGHNT and CDR2 as YENEEA. V was clipped by 0 bases and J by 5 bases, with 13 bases between them. CDR3 coding DNA: TGTGCCAGCAGCTTAGATGGGGGCCCTAGGACTGAAGCTTTCTTT. This encodes CASSLDGGPRTEAFF.

This chain joins TRBV12-3 or TRBV12-4 and TRBJ1-1; TRBD1 might be the D (5 bases). The V gene lost 5 bases and the J gene lost 8 bases, with 9 bases spanning the gap. The CDR3 consists of 11 residues. The CDR3 DNA follows: TGTGCCAGCAGTCACGGGACGGAAGCTTTCTTT. Translated, it gives CASSHGTEAFF.

The chain has TRBV19 and TRBJ2-1; D remains ambiguous. CDR3 length: 14 amino acids. CDR1 LNHDA and CDR2 SQIVND come from the germline V gene (reference sequence). V shed 2 bases and J shed 4 bases, with 9 bases lying between them. The CDR3 nucleotides read TGTGCCAGTAGTATATTGGGCGGATACAATGAGCAGTTCTTC. The encoded protein is CASSILGGYNEQFF.

The rearrangement uses TRBV5-1 and TRBJ1-6; 8 nucleotides line up with TRBD1. There are 15 residues in the CDR3. Looked up from germline, CDR1 is SGHRS and CDR2 is YFSETQ. Losses at the gene ends were 3 bases for V and 7 bases for J; bases not matched to a gene: 6. CDR3: CASSSAGTGNSPLHF. Here the CDR3 DNA reads TGCGCCAGCAGCTCCGCCGGGACAGGAAATTCACCCCTCCACTTT.

The chain has TRBV29-1 and TRBJ2-7; TRBD1 matches at 9 bases. CDR3 size: 14 residues. After removal of 3 bases from V and 2 bases from J, the junction contained 5 bases not matched to a gene. Germline CDR1 and CDR2: SQVTM and ANQGSEA. CDR3: CSVEDRGGPYEQYF. Written as DNA, the CDR3 is TGCAGCGTTGAGGACAGGGGAGGACCCTACGAGCAGTACTTC.

J is TRBJ1-1 and V is TRBV24-1; perhaps TRBD1 as D (6 bases). Germline lookup yields CDR1 KGHDR and CDR2 SFDVKD. This CDR3 comprises 14 residues. V shed 3 bases and J shed 5 bases, with 12 bases lying between them. The CDR3 loop reads CATSDGLTGTEAFF. The CDR3 nucleotides are TGTGCCACCAGTGATGGGCTCACAGGGACTGAAGCTTTCTTT.

This chain uses TRBV3-1 (or the pseudogene TRBV3-2) with TRBJ2-1; no clear D gene. Germline V gene sequence: CDR1 LGHDT, CDR2 YNNKEL (reference sequence). V was shortened by 0 bases and J by 2 bases, with 2 bases between the two germline ends. The CDR3 length is 13 residues. This chain's CDR3 is CASSQDTYNEQFF. CDR3 DNA sequence: TGTGCCAGCAGCCAAGACACCTACAATGAGCAGTTCTTC.

V gene TRBV28 combines with J gene TRBJ1-6; D might be TRBD1 (6 bases). Germline V lookup: CDR1 MDHEN, CDR2 SYDVKM. The CDR3 length is 15 residues. V was shortened by 2 bases and J by 10 bases, with 15 bases between the two germline ends. CDR3 protein: CASSLGQGSSSPLHF. The CDR3, as DNA: TGTGCCAGCAGTTTAGGGCAGGGGTCGTCCTCACCCCTCCACTTT.

This chain links TRBV20-1 with TRBJ2-3; 9 bases align to TRBD1. Germline CDR1 and CDR2: DFQATT and SNEGSKA (reference sequence). There are 16 residues in the CDR3. V was pared by 3 bases and J by 0 bases, with 7 bases of the junction left unmatched. CDR3 DNA: TGCAGTGCTAGTACCCCGGGACAGGGTAGCACAGATACGCAGTATTTT. It translates to CSASTPGQGSTDTQYF.

This chain links TRBV7-3 with TRBJ1-3; 8 bases match TRBD1. The junction had 6 bases not matched to a gene; V was cut back by 5 bases and J by 3 bases. This CDR3 is 15 amino acids long. CDR1 SGHTA and CDR2 FQGTGA come from the germline V gene. This chain's CDR3 is CASSHDRGYGNTIYF. CDR3 DNA: TGTGCCAGCAGCCACGACAGGGGTTATGGAAACACCATATATTTT.

The rearrangement uses TRBV18 and TRBJ2-1, with a weak D call TRBD2 (7 bases). Per germline, CDR1 KGHSH and CDR2 LQKENI. V lost 5 bases to trimming and J lost 5 bases, with 19 bases between them. The CDR3 sequence is 16 residues long. CDR3 sequence (DNA): TGTGCCAGCTCAAACCGATTGGGGGGGCGGAACAATGAGCAGTTCTTC. It is translated as CASSNRLGGRNNEQFF.